The entry below gives a single T cell receptor (beta chain) sequence along with its context. This sample is drawn from a study of blood T cell repertoires in COVID-19. Across the study: From T cells, B-cell-depleted T cells, or PBMCs came the material, which was cDNA or gDNA.

Per the authors' pipeline: Researchers report that nucleated cell counts were estimated from reference gene primer amplification. Profiled with immunoSEQ multiplex PCR; TCRdb holds only in-frame clones, not every one. That table furnishes V, J and clone size, whereas the DNA furnished D and trimming. This table holds roughly 180,000 clones, 75% to 90% found once. V was pared by 3 bases and J by 5 bases, with 12 bases between. The CDR3 has 14 residues. The V gene's germline CDR1 is SGHKS and CDR2 YYEKEE (reference sequence). Donors in Cohort 3 who had recovered were those with two negative PCRs, healthcare professional clearance, or resolution of their symptoms.

The origin of this receptor is a woman aged 25 to 39 who had recovered from COVID-19. The V call is TRBV5-5, the J call TRBJ1-5; no reliable D call. The sample taken for sequencing was PBMCs or T cells enriched from blood (not recorded which). The chain's CDR3 is CASSSSPRDQPQHF. The CDR3 DNA follows: TGTGCCAGCAGCTCTAGCCCGAGAGATCAGCCCCAGCATTTT.